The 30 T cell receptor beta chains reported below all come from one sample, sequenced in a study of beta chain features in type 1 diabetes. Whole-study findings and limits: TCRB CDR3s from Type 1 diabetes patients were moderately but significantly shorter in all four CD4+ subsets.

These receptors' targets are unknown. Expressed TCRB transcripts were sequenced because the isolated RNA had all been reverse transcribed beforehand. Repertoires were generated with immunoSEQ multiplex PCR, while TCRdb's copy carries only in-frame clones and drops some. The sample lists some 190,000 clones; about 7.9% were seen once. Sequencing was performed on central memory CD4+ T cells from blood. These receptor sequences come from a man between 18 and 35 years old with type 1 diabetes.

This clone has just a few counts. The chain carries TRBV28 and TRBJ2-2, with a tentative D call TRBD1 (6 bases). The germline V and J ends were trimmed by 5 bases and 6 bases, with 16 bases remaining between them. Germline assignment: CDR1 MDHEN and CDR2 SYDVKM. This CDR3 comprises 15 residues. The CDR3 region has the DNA TGTGCCAGCAGTGGGTTTGGACAGAGGGCCGGGGAGCTGTTTTTT. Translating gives CASSGFGQRAGELFF.

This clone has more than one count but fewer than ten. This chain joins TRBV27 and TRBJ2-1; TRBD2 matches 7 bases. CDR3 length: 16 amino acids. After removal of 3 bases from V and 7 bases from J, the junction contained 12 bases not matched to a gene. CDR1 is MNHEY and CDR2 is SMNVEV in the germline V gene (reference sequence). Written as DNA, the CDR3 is TGTGCCAGCAGTTTGTTCGGTAGTTTCGGGGGGAATGAGCAGTTCTTC. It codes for CASSLFGSFGGNEQFF.

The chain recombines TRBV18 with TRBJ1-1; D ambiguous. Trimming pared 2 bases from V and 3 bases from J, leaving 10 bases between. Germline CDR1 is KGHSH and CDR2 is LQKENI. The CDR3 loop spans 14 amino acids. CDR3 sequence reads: CASSPERGHTEAFF. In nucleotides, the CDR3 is TGTGCCAGCTCACCAGAGAGAGGGCACACTGAAGCTTTCTTT.

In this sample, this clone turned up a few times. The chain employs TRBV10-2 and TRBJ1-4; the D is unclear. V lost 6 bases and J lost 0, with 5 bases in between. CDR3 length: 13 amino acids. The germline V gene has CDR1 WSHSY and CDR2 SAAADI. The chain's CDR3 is CASRRSTNEKLFF. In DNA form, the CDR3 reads TGCGCCAGCAGGCGTTCAACTAATGAAAAACTGTTTTTT.

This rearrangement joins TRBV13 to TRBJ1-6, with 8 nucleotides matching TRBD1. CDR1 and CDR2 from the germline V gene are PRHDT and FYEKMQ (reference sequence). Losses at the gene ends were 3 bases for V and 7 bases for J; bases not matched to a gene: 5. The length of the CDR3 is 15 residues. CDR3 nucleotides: TGTGCCAGCAGCTTCGCTGGACAGGGAAATTCACCCCTCCACTTT. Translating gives CASSFAGQGNSPLHF.

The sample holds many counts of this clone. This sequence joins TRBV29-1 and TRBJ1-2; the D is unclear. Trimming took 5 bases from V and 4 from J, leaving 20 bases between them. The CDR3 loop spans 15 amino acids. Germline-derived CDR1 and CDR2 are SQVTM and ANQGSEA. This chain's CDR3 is CSVRGERGGSYGYTF. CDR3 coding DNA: TGCAGCGTTCGAGGAGAACGCGGCGGTAGCTATGGCTACACCTTC.

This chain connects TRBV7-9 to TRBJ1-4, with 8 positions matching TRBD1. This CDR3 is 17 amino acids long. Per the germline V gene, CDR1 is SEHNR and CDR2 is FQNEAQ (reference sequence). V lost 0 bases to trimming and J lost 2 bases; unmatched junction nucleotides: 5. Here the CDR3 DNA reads TGTGCCAGCAGCTTAGCTTTAAGGACAGGGACTAATGAAAAACTGTTTTTT. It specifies CASSLALRTGTNEKLFF.

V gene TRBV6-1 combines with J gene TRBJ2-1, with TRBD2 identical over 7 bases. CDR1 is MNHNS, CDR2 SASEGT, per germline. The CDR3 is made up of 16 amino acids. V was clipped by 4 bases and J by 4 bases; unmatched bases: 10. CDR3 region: CASSASGTTWYNEQFF. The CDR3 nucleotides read TGTGCCAGCAGTGCCTCCGGGACTACTTGGTACAATGAGCAGTTCTTC.

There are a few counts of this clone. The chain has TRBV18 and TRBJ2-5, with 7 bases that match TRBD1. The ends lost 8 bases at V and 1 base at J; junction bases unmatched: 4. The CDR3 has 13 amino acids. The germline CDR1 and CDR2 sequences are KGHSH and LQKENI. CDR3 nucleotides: TGTGCCAGCCAACAGGGGACCCAAGAGACCCAGTACTTC. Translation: CASQQGTQETQYF.

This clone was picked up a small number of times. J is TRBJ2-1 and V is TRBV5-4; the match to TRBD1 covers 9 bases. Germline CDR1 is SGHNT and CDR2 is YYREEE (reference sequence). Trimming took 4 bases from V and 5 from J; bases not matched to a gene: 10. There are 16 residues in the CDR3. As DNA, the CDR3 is TGTGCCAGCAGCGGGACTGGACAGGGGCGACACAATGAGCAGTTCTTC. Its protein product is CASSGTGQGRHNEQFF.

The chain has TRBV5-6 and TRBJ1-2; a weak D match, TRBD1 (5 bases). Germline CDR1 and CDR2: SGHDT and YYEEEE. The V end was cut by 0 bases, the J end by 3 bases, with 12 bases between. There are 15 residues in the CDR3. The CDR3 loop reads CASSLGQIGYYGYTF. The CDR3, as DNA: TGTGCCAGCAGCTTGGGACAGATCGGGTACTATGGCTACACCTTC.

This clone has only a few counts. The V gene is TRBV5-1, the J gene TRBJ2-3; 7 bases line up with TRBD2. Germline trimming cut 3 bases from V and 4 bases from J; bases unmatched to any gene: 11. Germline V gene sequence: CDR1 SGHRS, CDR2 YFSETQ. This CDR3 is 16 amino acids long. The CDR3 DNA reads TGCGCCAGCAGCTCCAAGAGGGCGGGAGAATCAGATACGCAGTATTTT. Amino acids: CASSSKRAGESDTQYF.

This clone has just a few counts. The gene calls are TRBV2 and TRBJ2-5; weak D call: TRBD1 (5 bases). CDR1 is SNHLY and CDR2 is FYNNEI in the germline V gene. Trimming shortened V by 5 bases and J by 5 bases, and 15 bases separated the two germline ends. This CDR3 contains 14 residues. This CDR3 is CASSQGLLSETQYF. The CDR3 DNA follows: TGTGCCAGCAGTCAGGGTCTGCTTTCGGAGACCCAGTACTTC. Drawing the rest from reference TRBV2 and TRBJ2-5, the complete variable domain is EPEVTQTPSHQVTQMGQEVILRCVPISNHLYFYWYRQILGQKVEFLVSFYNNEISEKSEIFDDQFSVERPDGSNFTLKIRSTKLEDSAMYFCASSQGLLSETQYFGPGTRLLVL.

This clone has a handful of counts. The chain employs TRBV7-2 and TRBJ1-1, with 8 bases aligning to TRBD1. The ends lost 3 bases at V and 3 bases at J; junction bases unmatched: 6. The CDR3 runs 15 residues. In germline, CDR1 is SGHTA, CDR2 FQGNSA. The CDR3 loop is CASSLSQGAHTEAFF. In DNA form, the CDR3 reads TGTGCCAGCAGCTTGAGCCAGGGGGCGCACACTGAAGCTTTCTTT.

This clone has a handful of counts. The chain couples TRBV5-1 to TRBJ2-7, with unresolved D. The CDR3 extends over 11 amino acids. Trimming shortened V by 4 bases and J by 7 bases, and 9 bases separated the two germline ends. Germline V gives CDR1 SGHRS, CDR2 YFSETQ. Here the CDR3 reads CASSPEEEQYF. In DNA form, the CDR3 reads TGCGCCAGCAGCCCCGAGGAAGAGCAGTACTTC.

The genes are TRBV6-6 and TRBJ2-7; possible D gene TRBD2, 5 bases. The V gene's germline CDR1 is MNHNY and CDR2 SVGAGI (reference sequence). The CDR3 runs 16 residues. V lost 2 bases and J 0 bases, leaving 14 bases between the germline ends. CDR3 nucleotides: TGTGCCAGCAGTTACGGACCTGGACTTTACTCCTACGAGCAGTACTTC. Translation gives CASSYGPGLYSYEQYF.

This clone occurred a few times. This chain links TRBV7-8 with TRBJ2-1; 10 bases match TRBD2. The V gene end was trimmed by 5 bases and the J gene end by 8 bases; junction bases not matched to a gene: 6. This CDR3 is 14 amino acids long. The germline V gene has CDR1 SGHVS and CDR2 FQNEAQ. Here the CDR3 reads CASSPYGLADEQFF. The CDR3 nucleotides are TGTGCCAGCAGCCCTTACGGACTAGCGGATGAGCAGTTCTTC.

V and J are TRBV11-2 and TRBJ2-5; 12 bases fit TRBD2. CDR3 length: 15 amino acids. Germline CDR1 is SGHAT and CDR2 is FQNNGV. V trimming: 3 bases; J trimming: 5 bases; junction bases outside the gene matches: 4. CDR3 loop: CASSLRLAGGETQYF. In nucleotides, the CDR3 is TGTGCCAGCAGCTTGCGGCTAGCGGGGGGGGAGACCCAGTACTTC. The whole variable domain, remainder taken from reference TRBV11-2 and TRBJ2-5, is EAGVAQSPRYKIIEKRQSVAFWCNPISGHATLYWYQQILGQGPKLLIQFQNNGVVDDSQLPKDRFSAERLKGVDSTLKIQPAKLEDSAVYLCASSLRLAGGETQYFGPGTRLLVL.

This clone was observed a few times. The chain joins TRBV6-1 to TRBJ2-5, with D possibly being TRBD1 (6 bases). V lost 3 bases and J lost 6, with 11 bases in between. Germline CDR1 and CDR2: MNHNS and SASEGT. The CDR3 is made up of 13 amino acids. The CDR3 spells CASSDRGLKTQYF. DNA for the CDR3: TGTGCCAGCAGTGACAGGGGCTTGAAGACCCAGTACTTC.

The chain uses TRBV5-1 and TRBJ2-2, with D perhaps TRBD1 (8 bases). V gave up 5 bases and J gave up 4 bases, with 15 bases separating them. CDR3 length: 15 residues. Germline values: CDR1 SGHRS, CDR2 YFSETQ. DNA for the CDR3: TGCGCCAGCAGACCCACAGGGGGGGGCACCGGGGAGCTGTTTTTT. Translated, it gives CASRPTGGGTGELFF. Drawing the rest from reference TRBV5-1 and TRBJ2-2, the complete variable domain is KAGVTQTPRYLIKTRGQQVTLSCSPISGHRSVSWYQQTPGQGLQFLFEYFSETQRNKGNFPGRFSGRQFSNSRSEMNVSTLELGDSALYLCASRPTGGGTGELFFGEGSRLTVL.

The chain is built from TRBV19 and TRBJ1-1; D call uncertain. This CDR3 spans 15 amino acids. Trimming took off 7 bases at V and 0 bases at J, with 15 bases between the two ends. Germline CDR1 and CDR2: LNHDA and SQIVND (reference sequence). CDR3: CASTSHPHVNTEAFF. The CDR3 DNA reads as TGTGCCAGTACCTCCCACCCACACGTGAACACTGAAGCTTTCTTT.

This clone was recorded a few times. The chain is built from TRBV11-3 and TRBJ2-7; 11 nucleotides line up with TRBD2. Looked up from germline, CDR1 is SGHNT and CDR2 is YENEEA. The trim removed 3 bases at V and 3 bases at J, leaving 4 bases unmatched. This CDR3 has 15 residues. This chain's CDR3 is CASSLAGTSGYEQYF. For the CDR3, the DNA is TGTGCCAGCAGCTTGGCCGGGACTAGCGGCTACGAGCAGTACTTC.

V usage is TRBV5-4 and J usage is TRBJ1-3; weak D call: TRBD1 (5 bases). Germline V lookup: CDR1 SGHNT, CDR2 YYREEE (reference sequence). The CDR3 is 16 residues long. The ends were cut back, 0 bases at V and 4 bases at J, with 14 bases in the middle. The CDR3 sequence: CASSLDGGTAGNTIYF. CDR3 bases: TGTGCCAGCAGCTTGGACGGGGGGACGGCGGGAAACACCATATATTTT. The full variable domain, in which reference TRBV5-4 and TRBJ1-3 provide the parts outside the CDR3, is ETGVTQSPTHLIKTRGQQVTLRCSSQSGHNTVSWYQQALGQGPQFIFQYYREEENGRGNFPPRFSGLQFPNYSSELNVNALELDDSALYLCASSLDGGTAGNTIYFGEGSWLTVV.

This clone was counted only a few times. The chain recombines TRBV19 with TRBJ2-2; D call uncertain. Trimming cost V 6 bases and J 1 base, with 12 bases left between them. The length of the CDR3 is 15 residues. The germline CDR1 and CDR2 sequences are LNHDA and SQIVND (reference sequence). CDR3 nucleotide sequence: TGTGCCAGTAGCTCGAGACACGAGAACACCGGGGAGCTGTTTTTT. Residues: CASSSRHENTGELFF.

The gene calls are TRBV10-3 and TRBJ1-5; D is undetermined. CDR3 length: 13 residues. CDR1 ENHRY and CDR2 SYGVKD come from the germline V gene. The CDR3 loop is CAISDGGNQPQHF. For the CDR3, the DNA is TGTGCAATCTCTGACGGAGGTAACCAGCCCCAGCATTTT.

CDR3 in amino acids: CSVVTSGRETQYF. The CDR3, as DNA: TGCAGCGTTGTGACTAGCGGGAGAGAGACCCAGTACTTC. V and J are TRBV29-1 and TRBJ2-5, with 12 bases identical to TRBD2. The CDR3 loop spans 13 amino acids. Germline V gene sequence: CDR1 SQVTM, CDR2 ANQGSEA. Germline trimming cut 4 bases from V and 4 bases from J; bases unmatched to any gene: 1.

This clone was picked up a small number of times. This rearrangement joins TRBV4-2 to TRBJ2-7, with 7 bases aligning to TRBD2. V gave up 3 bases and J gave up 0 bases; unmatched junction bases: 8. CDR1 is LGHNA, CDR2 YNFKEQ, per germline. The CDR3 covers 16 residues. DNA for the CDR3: TGTGCCAGCAGCCATGAAGCGGGGAGGAGCTCCTACGAGCAGTACTTC. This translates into CASSHEAGRSSYEQYF.

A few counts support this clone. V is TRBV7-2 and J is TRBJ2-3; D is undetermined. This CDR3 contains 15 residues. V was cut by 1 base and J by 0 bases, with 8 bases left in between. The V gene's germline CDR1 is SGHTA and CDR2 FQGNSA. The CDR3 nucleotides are TGTGCCAGCAGCTTAGGCTACCTTAGCACAGATACGCAGTATTTT. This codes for CASSLGYLSTDTQYF. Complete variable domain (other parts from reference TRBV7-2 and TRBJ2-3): GAGVSQSPSNKVTEKGKDVELRCDPISGHTALYWYRQSLGQGLEFLIYFQGNSAPDKSGLPSDRFSAERTGGSVSTLTIQRTQQEDSAVYLCASSLGYLSTDTQYFGPGTRLTVL.

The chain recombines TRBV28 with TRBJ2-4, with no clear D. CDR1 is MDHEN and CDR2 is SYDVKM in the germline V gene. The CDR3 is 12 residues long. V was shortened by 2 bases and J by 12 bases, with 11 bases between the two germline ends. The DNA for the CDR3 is TGTGCCAGCAGTTTAGTACAAGACACTCAGTACTTC. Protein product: CASSLVQDTQYF. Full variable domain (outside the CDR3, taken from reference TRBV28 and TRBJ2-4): DVKVTQSSRYLVKRTGEKVFLECVQDMDHENMFWYRQDPGLGLRLIYFSYDVKMKEKGDIPEGYSVSREKKERFSLILESASTNQTSMYLCASSLVQDTQYFGAGTRLSVL.

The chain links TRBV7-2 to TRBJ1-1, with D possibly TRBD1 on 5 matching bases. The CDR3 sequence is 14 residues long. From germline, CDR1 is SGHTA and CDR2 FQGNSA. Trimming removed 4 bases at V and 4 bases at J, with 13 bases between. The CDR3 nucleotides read TGTGCCAGCAGCTCCAATCAGGGCGGCACTGAAGCTTTCTTT. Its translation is CASSSNQGGTEAFF.